These 5 T cell receptor beta chains came from one sample sequenced in a study of graft-versus-host responses after intestinal transplantation. Assay: immunoSEQ multiplex PCR; the TCRdb copy retains only in-frame clones and omits some. The sample contains approximately 3,000 clones, 31% of which appear only once. Sample: alloreactive CD4+ T cells from a mixed lymphocyte reaction culture, taken before transplantation. Subset: CFSE-low proliferating T cells sorted from approximately six-day pre-transplant mixed lymphocyte reaction (GvH or HvG direction). These receptors came from a human patient who was an organ donor for intestinal transplantation.

By its share, this clone is large. The chain combines TRBV5-1 with TRBJ2-3, with a tentative D call TRBD1 (6 bases). This CDR3 is built from 14 residues. Trimming shortened V by 4 bases and J by 3 bases, and 12 bases separated the two germline ends. The germline V gene has CDR1 SGHRS and CDR2 YFSETQ. CDR3 protein: CASSPRGRTDTQYF. The CDR3 DNA reads as TGCGCCAGCAGCCCCAGGGGTAGGACAGATACGCAGTATTTT.

This clone occurred a few times. This rearrangement joins TRBV6-5 to TRBJ2-1, with D perhaps TRBD2 (5 bases). The CDR3 sequence is 16 residues long. V dropped 2 bases and J dropped 0 bases, with 11 bases sitting between them. Germline V gives CDR1 MNHEY, CDR2 SVGAGI. The CDR3 protein is CASSYGAGFSYNEQFF. For the CDR3, the DNA is TGTGCCAGCAGTTACGGTGCGGGCTTCTCCTACAATGAGCAGTTCTTC.

The chain links TRBV5-1 to TRBJ2-5; no firm D call. The germline gives CDR1 SGHRS, CDR2 YFSETQ. The CDR3 has 11 residues. Trimming left V 1 base short and J 5 bases short, with 3 bases between. The CDR3, as DNA: TGCGCCAGCAGCTTGTTGGAGACCCAGTACTTC. It yields the protein CASSLLETQYF.

This clone was seen a handful of times. The V gene is TRBV6-6, the J gene TRBJ1-1; D possibly corresponds to TRBD1 (5 bases). This CDR3 has 15 amino acids. V dropped 0 bases and J dropped 1 base, with 9 bases sitting between them. Germline V gives CDR1 MNHNY, CDR2 SVGAGI (reference sequence). CDR3 protein: CASSYSGARNTEAFF. CDR3 DNA sequence: TGTGCCAGCAGTTACTCCGGGGCCAGGAACACTGAAGCTTTCTTT.

The chain couples TRBV6-1 to TRBJ2-7, with D possibly matching TRBD2 (5 bases). Germline loops: CDR1 MNHNS, CDR2 SASEGT. There are 13 residues in the CDR3. The V gene lost 5 bases and the J gene lost 7 bases, with 15 bases spanning the gap. This chain's CDR3 is CASSPAGKREQYF. CDR3 in DNA: TGTGCCAGCAGTCCAGCCGGGAAGAGGGAGCAGTACTTC.